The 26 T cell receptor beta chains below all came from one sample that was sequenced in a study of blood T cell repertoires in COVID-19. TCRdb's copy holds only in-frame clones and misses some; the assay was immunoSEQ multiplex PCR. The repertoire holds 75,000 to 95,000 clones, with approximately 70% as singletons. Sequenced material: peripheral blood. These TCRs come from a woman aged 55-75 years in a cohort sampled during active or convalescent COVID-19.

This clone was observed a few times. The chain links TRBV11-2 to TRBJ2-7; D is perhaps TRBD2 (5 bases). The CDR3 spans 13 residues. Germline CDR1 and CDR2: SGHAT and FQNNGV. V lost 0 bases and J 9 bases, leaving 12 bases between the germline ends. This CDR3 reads CASSLDRGLGQYF. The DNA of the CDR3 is TGTGCCAGCAGCTTAGATCGGGGTTTAGGGCAGTACTTC.

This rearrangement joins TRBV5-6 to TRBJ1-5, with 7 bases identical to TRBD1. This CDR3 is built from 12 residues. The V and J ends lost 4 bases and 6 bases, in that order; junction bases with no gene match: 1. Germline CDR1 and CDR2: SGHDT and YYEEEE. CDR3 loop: CASSTGVQPQHF. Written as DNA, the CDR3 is TGTGCCAGCAGCACAGGGGTTCAGCCCCAGCATTTT. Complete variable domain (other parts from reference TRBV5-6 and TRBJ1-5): DAGVTQSPTHLIKTRGQQVTLRCSPKSGHDTVSWYQQALGQGPQFIFQYYEEEERQRGNFPDRFSGHQFPNYSSELNVNALLLGDSALYLCASSTGVQPQHFGDGTRLSIL.

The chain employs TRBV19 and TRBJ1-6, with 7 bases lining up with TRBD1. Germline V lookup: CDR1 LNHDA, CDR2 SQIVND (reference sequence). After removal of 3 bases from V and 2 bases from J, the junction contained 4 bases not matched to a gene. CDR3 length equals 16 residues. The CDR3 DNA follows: TGTGCCAGTAGTATCCGGACAGGTGCCTATAATTCACCCCTCCACTTT. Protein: CASSIRTGAYNSPLHF.

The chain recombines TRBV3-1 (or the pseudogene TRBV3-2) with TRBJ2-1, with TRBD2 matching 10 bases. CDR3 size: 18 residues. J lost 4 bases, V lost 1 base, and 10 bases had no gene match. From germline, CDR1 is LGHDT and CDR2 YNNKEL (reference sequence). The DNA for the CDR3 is TGTGCCAGCAGCCAAGGGGGTGTAGCGGGGGGAATTTACAATGAGCAGTTCTTC. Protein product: CASSQGGVAGGIYNEQFF.

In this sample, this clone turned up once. The CDR3 sequence is CASSLPPLSTDTQYF. CDR3 nucleotide sequence: TGTGCCAGCAGTCTCCCCCCCCTTAGCACAGATACGCAGTATTTT. The J gene is TRBJ2-3, the V gene TRBV6-2 or TRBV6-3; no firm D call. In germline, CDR1 is MNHEY, CDR2 SVGEGT. V lost 5 bases, J lost 0 bases, and 12 bases lay in between. The CDR3 has 15 amino acids.

For the CDR3, the DNA is TGTGCCAGCAGCTTTACCAGGACAAGAAACACCGGGGAGCTGTTTTTT. This sequence encodes CASSFTRTRNTGELFF. V and J are TRBV7-3 and TRBJ2-2; D may be TRBD1 (5 bases). Germline loops: CDR1 SGHTA, CDR2 FQGTGA. Trimming stripped 3 bases from V and 2 bases from J, with 13 bases between. The CDR3 contains 16 residues.

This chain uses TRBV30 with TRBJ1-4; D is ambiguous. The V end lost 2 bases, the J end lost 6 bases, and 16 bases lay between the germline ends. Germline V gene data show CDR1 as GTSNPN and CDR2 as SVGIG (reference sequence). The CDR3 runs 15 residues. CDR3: CAWSLYRVWDEKLFF. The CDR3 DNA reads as TGTGCCTGGAGTCTATACCGGGTTTGGGATGAAAAACTGTTTTTT.

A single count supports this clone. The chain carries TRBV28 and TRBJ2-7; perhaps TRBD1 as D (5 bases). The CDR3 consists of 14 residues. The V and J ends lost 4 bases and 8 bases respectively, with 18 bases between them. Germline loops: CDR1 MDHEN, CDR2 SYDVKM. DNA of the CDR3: TGTGCCAGCAGTTCCACAATCGGACAAGGCCAGCAGTACTTC. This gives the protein CASSSTIGQGQQYF.

CDR3 residues: CASHPLAGSTDTQYF. For the CDR3, the DNA is TGCGCCAGCCACCCTCTAGCGGGAAGCACAGATACGCAGTATTTT. V is TRBV5-1 and J is TRBJ2-3; the match to TRBD2 covers 9 bases. After removal of 7 bases from V and 0 bases from J, the junction contained 6 bases not matched to a gene. CDR1 is SGHRS and CDR2 is YFSETQ in the germline V gene. The CDR3 covers 15 residues.

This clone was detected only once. Here the CDR3 reads CASSLEGRRRDEQYF. The CDR3 DNA is TGTGCCAGCAGCTTAGAGGGACGCCGGAGGGACGAGCAGTACTTC. This chain connects TRBV7-8 to TRBJ2-7, with a tentative D call TRBD2 (6 bases). This CDR3 spans 15 amino acids. V gave up 1 base and J gave up 5 bases, with 15 bases separating them. CDR1 SGHVS and CDR2 FQNEAQ come from the germline V gene.

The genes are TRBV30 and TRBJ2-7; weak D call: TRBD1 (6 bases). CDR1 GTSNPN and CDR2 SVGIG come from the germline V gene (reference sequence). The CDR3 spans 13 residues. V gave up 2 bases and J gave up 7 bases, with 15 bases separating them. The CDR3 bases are TGTGCCTGGAGTAGCCAGGACAGACTTGAGCAGTACTTC. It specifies CAWSSQDRLEQYF.

CDR3 bases: TGTGCCAGCAGTTTAACCCTCGACCGTCGGAGGCAAGAGACCCAGTACTTC. Translating gives CASSLTLDRRRQETQYF. The genes are TRBV6-2 or TRBV6-3 and TRBJ2-5; D perhaps matches TRBD2 (5 bases). The CDR3 has 17 residues. CDR1 MNHEY and CDR2 SVGEGT come from the germline V gene. V shed 4 bases and J shed 2 bases, with 20 bases lying between them.

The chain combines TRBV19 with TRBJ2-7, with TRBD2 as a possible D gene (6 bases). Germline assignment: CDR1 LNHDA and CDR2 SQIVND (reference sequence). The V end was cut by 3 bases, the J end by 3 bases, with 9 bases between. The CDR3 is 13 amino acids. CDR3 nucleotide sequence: TGTGCCAGTAGTATTAACGGGGGCTACGAGCAGTACTTC. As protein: CASSINGGYEQYF.

The CDR3 here is CASTTTDTQYF. As DNA, the CDR3 is TGTGCCAGCACCACGACAGATACGCAGTATTTT. The gene calls are TRBV7-9 and TRBJ2-3; D is unresolved. The CDR3 covers 11 residues. CDR1 and CDR2 from the germline V gene are SEHNR and FQNEAQ (reference sequence). V was cut by 7 bases and J by 3 bases, with 5 bases left in between.

CDR3 nucleotide sequence: TGTGCCAGCAGCATAGTACTCTTGAGCTCCTACGAGCAGTACTTC. Residues: CASSIVLLSSYEQYF. The rearrangement links TRBV5-6 to TRBJ2-7; D unresolved. CDR1 is SGHDT, CDR2 YYEEEE, per germline. The V and J ends lost 4 bases and 0 bases respectively, with 14 bases between them. The CDR3 totals 15 residues.

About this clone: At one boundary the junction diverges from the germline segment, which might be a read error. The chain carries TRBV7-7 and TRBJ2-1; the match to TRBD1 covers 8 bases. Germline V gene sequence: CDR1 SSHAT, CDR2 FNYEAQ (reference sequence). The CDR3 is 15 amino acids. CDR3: CASSSDRGPYNEQFF. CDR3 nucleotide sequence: TGTGCTAGCAGCTCCGACAGGGGCCCCTACAATGAGCAGTTCTTC. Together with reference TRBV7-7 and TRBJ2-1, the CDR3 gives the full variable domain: GAGVSQSPRYKVTKRGQDVTLRCDPISSHATLYWYQQALGQGPEFLTYFNYEAQPDKSGLPSDRFSAERPEGSISTLTIQRTEQRDSAMYRCASSSDRGPYNEQFFGPGTRLTVL.

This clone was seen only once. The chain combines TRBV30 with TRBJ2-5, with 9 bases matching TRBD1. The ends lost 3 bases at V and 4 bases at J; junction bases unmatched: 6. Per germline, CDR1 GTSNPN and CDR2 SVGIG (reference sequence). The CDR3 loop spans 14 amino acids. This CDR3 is CAWRYTGGRETQYF. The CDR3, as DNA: TGTGCCTGGAGATACACAGGGGGCAGAGAGACCCAGTACTTC.

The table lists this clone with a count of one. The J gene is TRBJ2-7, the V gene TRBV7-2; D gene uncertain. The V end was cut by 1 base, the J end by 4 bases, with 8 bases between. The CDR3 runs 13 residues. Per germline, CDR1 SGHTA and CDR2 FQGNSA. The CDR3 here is CASSLGLNYEQYF. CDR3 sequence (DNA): TGTGCCAGCAGCTTAGGACTTAATTACGAGCAGTACTTC.

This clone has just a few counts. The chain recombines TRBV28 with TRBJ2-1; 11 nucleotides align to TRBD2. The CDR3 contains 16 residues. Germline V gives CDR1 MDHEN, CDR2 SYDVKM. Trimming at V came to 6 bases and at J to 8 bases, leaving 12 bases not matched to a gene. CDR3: CASSPTTSGGGDEQFF. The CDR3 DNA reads TGTGCCAGCAGCCCTACTACTAGCGGGGGAGGCGATGAGCAGTTCTTC. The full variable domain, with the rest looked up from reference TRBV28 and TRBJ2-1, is DVKVTQSSRYLVKRTGEKVFLECVQDMDHENMFWYRQDPGLGLRLIYFSYDVKMKEKGDIPEGYSVSREKKERFSLILESASTNQTSMYLCASSPTTSGGGDEQFFGPGTRLTVL.

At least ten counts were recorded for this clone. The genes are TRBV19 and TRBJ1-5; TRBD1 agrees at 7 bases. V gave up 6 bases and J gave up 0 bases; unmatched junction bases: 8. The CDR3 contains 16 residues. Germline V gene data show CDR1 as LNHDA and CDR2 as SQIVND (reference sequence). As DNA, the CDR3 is TGTGCCAGTAGCAAAGCGACAGGGTATAGCAATCAGCCCCAGCATTTT. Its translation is CASSKATGYSNQPQHF. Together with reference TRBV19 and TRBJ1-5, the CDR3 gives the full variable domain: DGGITQSPKYLFRKEGQNVTLSCEQNLNHDAMYWYRQDPGQGLRLIYYSQIVNDFQKGDIAEGYSVSREKKESFPLTVTSAQKNPTAFYLCASSKATGYSNQPQHFGDGTRLSIL.

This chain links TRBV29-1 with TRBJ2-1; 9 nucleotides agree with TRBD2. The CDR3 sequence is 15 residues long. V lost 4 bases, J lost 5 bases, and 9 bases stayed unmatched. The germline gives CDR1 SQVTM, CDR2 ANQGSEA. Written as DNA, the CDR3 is TGCAGCGTTGGGGCTAGCGGGGCTTGGAACAATGAGCAGTTCTTC. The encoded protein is CSVGASGAWNNEQFF.

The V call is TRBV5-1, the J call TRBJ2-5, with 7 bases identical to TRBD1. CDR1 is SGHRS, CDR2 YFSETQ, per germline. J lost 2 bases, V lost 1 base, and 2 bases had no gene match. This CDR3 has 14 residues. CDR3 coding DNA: TGCGCCAGCAGCTTGAGCAGGGGGCAAGAGACCCAGTACTTC. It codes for CASSLSRGQETQYF. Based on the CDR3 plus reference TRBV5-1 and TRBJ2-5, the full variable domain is KAGVTQTPRYLIKTRGQQVTLSCSPISGHRSVSWYQQTPGQGLQFLFEYFSETQRNKGNFPGRFSGRQFSNSRSEMNVSTLELGDSALYLCASSLSRGQETQYFGPGTRLLVL.

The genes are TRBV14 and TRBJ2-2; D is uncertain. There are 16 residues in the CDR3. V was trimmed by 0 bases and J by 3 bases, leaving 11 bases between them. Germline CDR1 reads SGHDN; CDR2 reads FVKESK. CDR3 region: CASSQDSPRHTGELFF. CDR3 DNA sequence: TGTGCCAGCAGCCAAGATTCCCCGCGCCACACCGGGGAGCTGTTTTTT.

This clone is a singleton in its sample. The CDR3 loop reads CASSLQNYYGYTF. CDR3 DNA sequence: TGTGCCAGCAGTTTACAAAATTACTATGGCTACACCTTC. This sequence joins TRBV2 and TRBJ1-2; D unresolved. The CDR3 totals 13 residues. Germline lookup yields CDR1 SNHLY and CDR2 FYNNEI. Trimming removed 5 bases from V and 3 bases from J, with 10 bases in between.

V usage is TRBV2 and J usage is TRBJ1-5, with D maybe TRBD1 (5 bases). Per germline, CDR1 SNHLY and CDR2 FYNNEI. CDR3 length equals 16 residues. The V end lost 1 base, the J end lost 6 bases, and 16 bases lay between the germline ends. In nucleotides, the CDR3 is TGTGCCAGCAGTGAAGGGTTGGTTCCAGGGCGTCAGCCCCAGCATTTT. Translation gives CASSEGLVPGRQPQHF.

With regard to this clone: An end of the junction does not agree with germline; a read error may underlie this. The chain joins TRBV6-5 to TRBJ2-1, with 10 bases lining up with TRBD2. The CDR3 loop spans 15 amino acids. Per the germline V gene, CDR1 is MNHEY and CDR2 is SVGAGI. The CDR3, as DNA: TGTGCCACCAGTCGGCGAGCGGGGGGGTACAATGAGCAGTTCTTC. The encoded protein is CATSRRAGGYNEQFF.